A selection of T cell receptor beta chains follows, all from one sample in a study of blood T cell repertoires in COVID-19. Libraries were prepared by immunoSEQ multiplex PCR; TCRdb keeps only in-frame clonotypes and omits some of them. The top ten clones hold approximately 11% of a sample with 150,000 to 200,000 clones, roughly 79% of them seen once. Sequenced: peripheral blood. The receptors were gathered from a woman aged 35 to 49 with COVID-19, enrolled during active disease. The CDR3 runs from the conserved cysteine through the conserved F or W. Fields, in order: clone size, J gene, V gene, D gene, CDR3 protein, CDR3 DNA. A D gene is named only where the DNA matches it firmly. The size entry is marked missing in some rows and otherwise reads once, few, many or a size class.

size: -
J: TRBJ2-4
V: TRBV28
D: -
CDR3: CASSFPRTTGAKNIQYF
DNA: TGTGCCAGCAGTTTCCCTCGGACAACAGGAGCCAAAAACATTCAGTACTTC

size: few
J: TRBJ1-5
V: TRBV6-5
D: -
CDR3: CASSPQGNQPQHF
DNA: TGTGCCAGCAGTCCTCAGGGCAATCAGCCCCAGCATTTT

size: -
J: TRBJ2-5
V: TRBV28
D: -
CDR3: CASSRGALDPQETQYF
DNA: TGTGCCAGCAGTCGGGGGGCACTGGACCCCCAAGAGACCCAGTACTTC

size: -
J: TRBJ1-6
V: TRBV3-1/TRBV3-2
D: TRBD1
CDR3: CASSHGQGVYNSPLHF
DNA: TGTGCCAGCAGCCACGGACAGGGGGTTTATAATTCACCCCTCCACTTT

size: -
J: TRBJ2-7
V: TRBV5-4
D: TRBD2
CDR3: CASRVELAGSYEQYF
DNA: TGTGCCAGCAGGGTAGAGCTAGCGGGGTCTTACGAGCAGTACTTC

size: -
J: TRBJ2-1
V: TRBV19
D: -
CDR3: CASRGALGGTRPTYNEQFF
DNA: TGTGCCAGTAGGGGAGCGTTGGGGGGTACCAGACCCACCTACAATGAGCAGTTCTTC

size: -
J: TRBJ2-1
V: TRBV5-6
D: -
CDR3: CASSRLEGVGNEQFF
DNA: TGTGCCAGCAGCCGATTAGAGGGAGTTGGCAATGAGCAGTTCTTC

size: once
J: TRBJ2-1
V: TRBV4-1
D: -
CDR3: CASSQEVGTGTYNEQFF
DNA: TGCGCCAGCAGCCAAGAAGTGGGAACAGGTACCTACAATGAGCAGTTCTTC

size: -
J: TRBJ2-5
V: TRBV5-4
D: -
CDR3: CASSLVPGEETQYF
DNA: TGTGCCAGCAGCTTGGTCCCAGGGGAAGAGACCCAGTACTTC

size: -
J: TRBJ2-2
V: TRBV3-1/TRBV3-2
D: TRBD2
CDR3: CASSPPRRGGTGELFF
DNA: TGTGCCAGCAGCCCCCCCAGGCGGGGGGGCACCGGGGAGCTGTTTTTT

size: -
J: TRBJ2-7
V: TRBV2
D: TRBD2
CDR3: CASSAEREGYEQYF
DNA: TGTGCCAGCAGTGCGGAGCGGGAGGGGTACGAGCAGTACTTC

size: -
J: TRBJ2-7
V: TRBV29-1
D: TRBD2
CDR3: CSVETSGTSGYEQYF
DNA: TGCAGCGTTGAGACCTCCGGGACTAGCGGCTACGAGCAGTACTTC

size: -
J: TRBJ2-1
V: TRBV25-1
D: TRBD2
CDR3: CASTSGRSYNEQFF
DNA: TGTGCCAGCACGAGCGGGAGATCATACAATGAGCAGTTCTTC

size: -
J: TRBJ1-6
V: TRBV6-2/TRBV6-3
D: -
CDR3: CASSLLSSYNSPLHF
DNA: TGTGCCAGCAGTTTGTTGAGCTCCTATAATTCACCCCTCCACTTT

size: -
J: TRBJ1-5
V: TRBV6-1
D: -
CDR3: CASSEERFYSNQPQHF
DNA: TGTGCCAGCAGTGAAGAGAGATTTTATAGCAATCAGCCCCAGCATTTT

size: -
J: TRBJ2-1
V: TRBV14
D: TRBD1
CDR3: CASNHRGAYNEQFF
DNA: TGTGCCAGCAACCACAGGGGCGCCTACAATGAGCAGTTCTTC

size: -
J: TRBJ1-4
V: TRBV2
D: TRBD1
CDR3: CASSQDRGREKLFF
DNA: TGTGCCAGCAGTCAGGACAGGGGTCGGGAAAAACTGTTTTTT

size: -
J: TRBJ1-6
V: TRBV5-4
D: -
CDR3: CASSGSGGRYNSPLHF
DNA: TGTGCCAGCAGCGGCTCCGGGGGACGATATAATTCACCCCTCCACTTT

size: once
J: TRBJ1-6
V: TRBV19
D: TRBD1
CDR3: CASSRDRGNSPLHF
DNA: TGTGCCAGTTCAAGGGACAGGGGAAATTCACCCCTCCACTTT

size: -
J: TRBJ2-1
V: TRBV19
D: TRBD2
CDR3: CASSTERDLDEQFF
DNA: TGTGCCAGTAGTACCGAGCGGGACTTGGATGAGCAGTTCTTC

size: -
J: TRBJ2-1
V: TRBV5-4
D: TRBD1
CDR3: CASSITTGQHNEQFF
DNA: TGTGCCAGCAGCATCACCACGGGACAGCACAATGAGCAGTTCTTC

size: -
J: TRBJ2-5
V: TRBV11-2
D: -
CDR3: CASSARRTPYQETQYF
DNA: TGTGCCAGCAGCGCCCGCCGGACACCGTACCAAGAGACCCAGTACTTC

size: -
J: TRBJ1-2
V: TRBV18
D: -
CDR3: CASSPGQPQHYGYTF
DNA: TGTGCCAGCTCACCGGGCCAACCACAACACTATGGCTACACCTTC

size: -
J: TRBJ2-1
V: TRBV7-3
D: TRBD2
CDR3: CASSVSGRASYNEQFF
DNA: TGTGCCAGCAGCGTAAGCGGGAGAGCATCCTACAATGAGCAGTTCTTC

size: -
J: TRBJ2-7
V: TRBV9
D: -
CDR3: CASSPLPSPSYEQYF
DNA: TGTGCCAGCAGCCCCCTCCCTAGCCCCTCGTACGAGCAGTACTTC

size: -
J: TRBJ2-5
V: TRBV7-9
D: TRBD2
CDR3: CASSFFFAGGRQETQYF
DNA: TGTGCCAGCAGCTTTTTCTTCGCGGGAGGCCGGCAAGAGACCCAGTACTTC

size: -
J: TRBJ2-5
V: TRBV9
D: -
CDR3: CASSITPGRQETQYF
DNA: TGTGCCAGCAGCATTACCCCTGGGAGGCAAGAGACCCAGTACTTC